Shown below are 2 T cell receptor beta chains from a single sample sequenced in a study of CD8 T cells in Susac syndrome. Random hexamers primed reverse transcription of 0.5 to 1 ug RNA. TCRdb redid the calling of the immunoSEQ multiplex PCR reads with MiXCR, one entry per CDR3 protein. There are 80,000 or so distinct CDR3 sequences in the sample; just over 90% occur only once, and about 0.54% lies in the top ten. The sequencing input was CD4+ T cells from PBMCs. These receptors were collected from a human donor with Susac syndrome.

The chain employs TRBV6-5 and TRBJ2-7, with D possibly TRBD2 on 5 matching bases. The germline V and J ends were trimmed by 6 bases and 5 bases, with 17 bases remaining between them. The CDR3 loop spans 14 amino acids. CDR1 and CDR2 from the germline V gene are MNHEY and SVGAGI. Written as DNA, the CDR3 is TGTGCCAGCAGCCCAACTAGTATCCCCAACGAGCAGTACTTC. Translation: CASSPTSIPNEQYF.

J is TRBJ2-2 and V is TRBV5-1, with D tentatively TRBD1 (6 bases). Germline-derived CDR1 and CDR2 are SGHRS and YFSETQ. Trimming removed 2 bases from V and 1 base from J, with 12 bases in between. The CDR3 runs to 16 residues. CDR3 sequence (DNA): TGCGCCAGCAGCTTCGGACAGCTCCTGAACACCGGGGAGCTGTTTTTT. Residues: CASSFGQLLNTGELFF.